This entry concerns a single T cell receptor (beta chain). Antigen unknown. The data originate from a study of shared clonotypes between healthy human individuals. From germline, CDR1 is SGDLS and CDR2 YYNGEE. The CDR3 length is 15 residues. The V and J ends lost 0 bases and 6 bases, in that order; junction bases with no gene match: 6. The study ran the assay at deep level. Assay: immunoSEQ multiplex PCR; the TCRdb copy retains only in-frame clones and omits some. In the table there are approximately 1,000,000 clones, 75% to 85% of which are singletons. Study-wide points: Tissue TCR repertoires likely differ from these blood-only repertoires. Rarefaction curves obtained for sorted subsets showed sequencing incomplete despite large depth.

This receptor was obtained from a young man in good health. Some clones in this sample may be carry-over from other donors' samples. The specimen was memory CD4+ T cells from PBMCs. Subset defined: CD45RA-negative fraction. The gene calls are TRBV9 and TRBJ2-1; 7 bases map to TRBD2. CDR3: CASSVVGEGRNEQFF. The CDR3 nucleotides are TGTGCCAGCAGCGTAGTGGGGGAGGGGCGCAATGAGCAGTTCTTC.